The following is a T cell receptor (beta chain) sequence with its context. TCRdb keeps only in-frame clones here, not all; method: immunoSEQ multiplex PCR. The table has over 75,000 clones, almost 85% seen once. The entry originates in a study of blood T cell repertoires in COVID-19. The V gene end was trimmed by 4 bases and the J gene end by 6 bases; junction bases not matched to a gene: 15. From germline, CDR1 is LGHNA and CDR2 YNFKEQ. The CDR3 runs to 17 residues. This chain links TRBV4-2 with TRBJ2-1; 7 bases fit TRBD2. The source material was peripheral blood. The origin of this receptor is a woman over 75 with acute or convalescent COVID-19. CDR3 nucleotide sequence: TGTGCCAGCAGCCCCCTACCCATTCTAGCGGCCCCCAATGAGCAGTTCTTC. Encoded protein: CASSPLPILAAPNEQFF.